Listed below are T cell receptor beta chains from one sample, sequenced in a study of blood T cell repertoires in COVID-19. Profiled with immunoSEQ multiplex PCR; TCRdb holds only in-frame clones, not every one. The data contain roughly 190,000 clones, 75% to 90% of them seen just once; the ten biggest clones take up roughly 7.7%. Sequencing input: peripheral blood. The origin of the receptors is a woman in her fifties or sixties with acute or convalescent COVID-19. CDR3s include the opening cysteine and the closing phenylalanine or tryptophan. The D gene is left open where the match is weak. A row's size may be missing; if present it is once, few, many or a size class.

v_gene	j_gene	len	d_gene	abundance	CDR3nt	CDR3aa
TRBV3-1/TRBV3-2	TRBJ2-7	14	TRBD1	.	TGTGCCAGCAGCCAAAGGGCAGGGGGCAGAGAGCAGTACTTC	CASSQRAGGREQYF
TRBV6-5	TRBJ1-3	16	.	.	TGTGCCAGCAGTTACTCGCAACTAAGCTCTGGAAACACCATATATTTT	CASSYSQLSSGNTIYF
TRBV2	TRBJ2-3	11	TRBD1	.	TGTGCCAGGACAGGGCCAGATACGCAGTATTTT	CARTGPDTQYF
TRBV5-1	TRBJ1-4	14	TRBD1	.	TGCGCCAGCAGCGAGACAGGGGCAGGGGAAAAACTGTTTTTT	CASSETGAGEKLFF
TRBV27	TRBJ1-2	15	.	few	TGTGCCAGCAGGTCCTATGGAGTGGCACGCTATGGCTACACCTTC	CASRSYGVARYGYTF
TRBV24-1	TRBJ2-1	14	.	.	TGTGCCACCGGAGCGCCGACTAACTACAATGAGCAGTTCTTC	CATGAPTNYNEQFF
TRBV6-5	TRBJ1-3	15	.	.	TGTGCCAGCAGTTACTCGGCGACAAGGGGAAACACCATATATTTT	CASSYSATRGNTIYF
TRBV7-3	TRBJ2-1	15	TRBD2	.	TGTGCCAGCAGCAGGGGGGGACTAGCGGGCAATAAGCAGTTCTTC	CASSRGGLAGNKQFF
TRBV25-1	TRBJ1-5	13	.	.	TGTGCCAGCAGTGAGTCGGGCAATCAGCCCCAGCATTTT	CASSESGNQPQHF
TRBV3-1/TRBV3-2	TRBJ2-2	15	TRBD2	.	TGTGCCAGCACTAAAACGGTTGCGGGAGCCGGGGAGCTGTTTTTT	CASTKTVAGAGELFF
TRBV5-1	TRBJ1-1	15	TRBD1	once	TGCGCCAGCAGCTTGGACAGGGGAGCGATCACTGAAGCTTTCTTT	CASSLDRGAITEAFF
TRBV7-2	TRBJ1-2	12	.	.	TGTGCCAGCAGCTTAGTCGACAGCGGCTACACCTTC	CASSLVDSGYTF
TRBV29-1	TRBJ2-1	15	TRBD2	.	TGCAGCGTGGTTATCGGCGGGAGTGCCTACAATGAGCAGTTCTTC	CSVVIGGSAYNEQFF
TRBV15	TRBJ1-3	14	TRBD1	once	TGTGCCACCGGACAGGACTACTCTGGAAACACCATATATTTT	CATGQDYSGNTIYF
TRBV9	TRBJ1-1	13	TRBD1	few	TGTGCCAGCAGCGGCGACAGGGGGCTGGAAGCTTTCTTT	CASSGDRGLEAFF
TRBV6-1	TRBJ1-4	13	.	once	TGTGCCAGCAGTGAAGGAGGTTGGGAAAAACTGTTTTTT	CASSEGGWEKLFF
TRBV6-6	TRBJ2-5	15	TRBD2	few	TGTGCCAGCAGTCGGACTAGCGGGAGAGCGGAGACCCAGTACTTC	CASSRTSGRAETQYF
TRBV9	TRBJ2-2	16	.	.	TGTGCCAGCAGCCCAAGAATACAGGTTAGGACCGGGGAGCTGTTTTTT	CASSPRIQVRTGELFF
TRBV6-5	TRBJ2-2	14	TRBD1	.	TGTGCCAGCAGCCGGGACAGGGTGACCGGGGAGCTGTTTTTT	CASSRDRVTGELFF
TRBV3-1/TRBV3-2	TRBJ1-1	13	.	.	TGTGCCAGCAGCCAAGTTTCCCTGGGAGGAGCTTTCTTT	CASSQVSLGGAFF
TRBV19	TRBJ2-7	13	TRBD1	many	TGTGCCAGTAGTCACCGGGACAGATACGAGCAGTACTTC	CASSHRDRYEQYF
TRBV18	TRBJ1-2	16	.	.	TGTGCCAGCTCACCACTCGGGCGGCAGGGAGGTTATGGCTACACCTTC	CASSPLGRQGGYGYTF
TRBV2	TRBJ2-5	14	TRBD1	.	TGTGCCAGCAGAGAACGGACAGGGGGAGAGACCCAGTACTTC	CASRERTGGETQYF
TRBV5-6	TRBJ2-1	15	.	.	TGTGCCAGCAGCCCTCGGCGGCAGCTTAACAATGAGCAGTTCTTC	CASSPRRQLNNEQFF
TRBV28	TRBJ2-1	16	.	.	TGTGCCAGCAGTTGGGGTCCTACTAGGGTTCGGGATGAGCAGTTCTTC	CASSWGPTRVRDEQFF
TRBV18	TRBJ2-5	14	.	.	TGTGCCAGCTCACCCCTTCCTAGCCGTGGGACCCAGTACTTC	CASSPLPSRGTQYF
TRBV7-3	TRBJ2-1	16	TRBD2	.	TGTGCCAGCAGTCTCCGGACTAGCGGGTTCTCCAATGAGCAGTTCTTC	CASSLRTSGFSNEQFF
TRBV19	TRBJ2-7	14	TRBD1	once	TGTGCCAGTAGTATTCCGGGACAGTCCTACGAGCAGTACTTC	CASSIPGQSYEQYF
TRBV4-1	TRBJ2-2	16	TRBD2	few	TGCGCCAGCAGCCAATCGGGAGGGATAGGCACCGGGGAGCTGTTTTTT	CASSQSGGIGTGELFF
TRBV28	TRBJ1-1	16	.	.	TGTGCCAGCAGTTTTTTGGGGGCAAACCGGAACACTGAAGCTTTCTTT	CASSFLGANRNTEAFF
TRBV27	TRBJ2-7	17	.	.	TGTGCCAGCACCCGGATAGGGACTCCAGGGCCCGGGGACGAGCAGTACTTC	CASTRIGTPGPGDEQYF
TRBV4-1	TRBJ2-1	18	TRBD2	.	TGCGCCAGCGGACCGGGACTAGCGATGAGAAGGTCCTACAATGAGCAGTTCTTC	CASGPGLAMRRSYNEQFF
TRBV7-3	TRBJ1-2	16	TRBD1	.	TGTGCCAGCAGCTTAATGGGTCCCGGGACAGGGAACGGCTACACCTTC	CASSLMGPGTGNGYTF
TRBV4-2	TRBJ2-7	14	.	.	TGTGCCAGCAGCCAAGATGCTAGCTCTTACGAGCAGTACTTC	CASSQDASSYEQYF
TRBV5-1	TRBJ1-1	14	.	.	TGCGCCAGCAGCTTGGTAGCCAGCAACACTGAAGCTTTCTTT	CASSLVASNTEAFF